The TCR beta chain under discussion was sequenced for a study of early stage breast cancer tumors. The table came from immunoSEQ multiplex PCR; TCRdb's copy has only in-frame clones and leaves some out. Here the sample spans 25,000 to 35,000 clones, roughly 80% being singletons. With 3 bases clipped from V and 0 bases from J, the junction kept 1 base outside the gene matches. The CDR3 has 14 amino acids. Germline loops: CDR1 SGDLS, CDR2 YYNGEE. This receptor was taken from a person aged 55 to 75 with breast cancer. The V and J genes are TRBV9 and TRBJ2-7; the match to TRBD2 covers 9 bases. Sequencing was carried out using blood. CDR3 nucleotides: TGTGCCAGCAGCGCTAGCGGGGTCTCCTACGAGCAGTACTTC. Amino acids: CASSASGVSYEQYF.